The rows below give T cell receptor beta chains drawn from one sample of a study of graft-versus-host responses after intestinal transplantation. Method: immunoSEQ multiplex PCR; TCRdb's copy keeps in-frame clones and lacks some. The sample lists approximately 70,000 clones; nearly 85% were seen once. Antigen specificity for these receptors is unknown. Sequences were derived from unstimulated CD4+ T cells sorted from spleen or lymph node cells, sampled before transplant. The source of these receptors is a human donor who was the organ donor for an intestinal transplant. CDR3s include the opening cysteine and the closing phenylalanine or tryptophan. Each record gives: D gene, V gene, clone size, J gene, CDR3 protein, CDR3 DNA. The D gene is left open where the match is weak. Only part of the rows carry a size: once, few, many, or a class if the clone is expanded.

>NA|TRBV28|NA|TRBJ2-2
CASSPYPGELFF
TGTGCCAGCAGTCCCTATCCCGGGGAGCTGTTTTTT
>NA|TRBV6-5|NA|TRBJ2-2
CASRRQSPNTGELFF
TGTGCCAGCAGGCGACAGAGCCCGAACACCGGGGAGCTGTTTTTT
>NA|TRBV5-5|NA|TRBJ2-3
CASSLRQMGDTQYF
TGTGCCAGCAGCTTGAGACAGATGGGAGATACGCAGTATTTT
>TRBD1|TRBV28|NA|TRBJ2-1
CASSFLGQVNNEQFF
TGTGCCAGCAGTTTCCTTGGACAGGTTAACAATGAGCAGTTCTTC
>NA|TRBV6-1|NA|TRBJ1-2
CASSEASPRGYGYTF
TGTGCCAGCAGTGAAGCGTCCCCGCGGGGCTATGGCTACACCTTC
>NA|TRBV30|once|TRBJ2-1
CAWTKTNSYNEQFF
TGTGCCTGGACGAAGACTAACTCCTACAATGAGCAGTTCTTC
>TRBD1|TRBV9|NA|TRBJ1-2
CASSGQGGYTF
TGTGCCAGCAGCGGACAGGGGGGCTACACCTTC
>NA|TRBV11-3|NA|TRBJ2-2
CASSALAATGELFF
TGTGCCAGCAGCGCTCTAGCCGCCACCGGGGAGCTGTTTTTT
>TRBD1|TRBV18|NA|TRBJ1-2
CASSPARTGDYGYTF
TGTGCCAGCTCCCCTGCCCGGACAGGGGACTATGGCTACACCTTC
>TRBD2|TRBV5-4|once|TRBJ2-5
CASSRTSGETQYF
TGTGCCAGCAGCCGAACTAGCGGGGAGACCCAGTACTTC
>TRBD1|TRBV4-1|NA|TRBJ1-5
CASSPQGNQPQHF
TGCGCCAGCAGCCCACAGGGGAATCAGCCCCAGCATTTT
>TRBD1|TRBV12-5|NA|TRBJ1-2
CASGLAVGTGFYGYTF
TGTGCTAGTGGTTTGGCCGTGGGGACAGGGTTCTATGGCTACACCTTC
>TRBD1|TRBV28|NA|TRBJ1-2
CASTTSRDRVAYGYTF
TGTGCCAGCACTACTTCGAGGGACAGGGTAGCCTATGGCTACACCTTC
>TRBD1|TRBV19|NA|TRBJ2-5
CASSIGTGGGETQYF
TGTGCCAGTAGTATAGGAACAGGGGGCGGAGAGACCCAGTACTTC
>NA|TRBV9|few|TRBJ1-3
CASSVGGGFSGNTIYF
TGTGCCAGCAGCGTAGGAGGCGGGTTCTCTGGAAACACCATATATTTT
>TRBD1|TRBV7-9|NA|TRBJ1-2
CASSLDRGYYGYTF
TGTGCCAGCAGCTTGGACAGGGGGTACTATGGCTACACCTTC
>NA|TRBV2|NA|TRBJ1-6
CASSSQRFPNSPLHF
TGTGCCAGCAGTTCCCAGCGATTCCCAAATTCACCCCTCCACTTT
>NA|TRBV7-9|NA|TRBJ1-1
CASSLNSEAFF
TGTGCCAGCAGCTTAAACAGTGAAGCTTTCTTT
>TRBD2|TRBV10-1|NA|TRBJ2-3
CASSGGSGGVYTDTQYF
TGCGCCAGCAGTGGAGGTAGCGGGGGGGTCTACACAGATACGCAGTATTTT
>TRBD1|TRBV5-1|NA|TRBJ1-1
CASSLAGQGANTEAFF
TGCGCCAGCAGCTTGGCGGGACAGGGGGCGAACACTGAAGCTTTCTTT
>NA|TRBV5-1|NA|TRBJ1-4
CASSLGGSSTATNEKLFF
TGCGCCAGCAGCTTGGGTGGATCCTCAACAGCAACTAATGAAAAACTGTTTTTT
>TRBD1|TRBV6-6|NA|TRBJ1-1
CASSRQGGREAFF
TGTGCCAGCAGTCGACAGGGGGGCCGCGAAGCTTTCTTT
>NA|TRBV7-9|NA|TRBJ1-4
CASSLRRPGVTNEKLFF
TGTGCCAGCAGCTTAAGGCGTCCAGGGGTTACTAATGAAAAACTGTTTTTT
>TRBD2|TRBV28|NA|TRBJ2-1
CASSLPSGGSYNEQFF
TGTGCCAGCAGTTTACCTAGCGGGGGGTCCTACAATGAGCAGTTCTTC
>TRBD1|TRBV7-3|NA|TRBJ2-4
CASSRGTGGIQYF
TGTGCCAGCAGCCGCGGGACAGGGGGCATTCAGTACTTC
>TRBD1|TRBV5-4|NA|TRBJ1-1
CASSPGQAKNTEAFF
TGTGCCAGCAGCCCCGGACAGGCCAAGAACACTGAAGCTTTCTTT
>TRBD1|TRBV10-1|NA|TRBJ1-1
CASSESGTENTEAFF
TGCGCCAGCAGTGAGTCGGGGACAGAGAACACTGAAGCTTTCTTT
>NA|TRBV18|NA|TRBJ1-5
CASSPQENSNQPQHF
TGTGCCAGCTCACCACAGGAGAATAGCAATCAGCCCCAGCATTTT
>TRBD2|TRBV4-1|NA|TRBJ2-1
CASSQGPPLAGGQNEQFF
TGCGCCAGCAGCCAAGGCCCCCCACTAGCGGGGGGGCAAAATGAGCAGTTCTTC
>NA|TRBV7-9|NA|TRBJ1-1
CASSFPGVNTEAFF
TGTGCCAGCAGCTTTCCAGGGGTGAACACTGAAGCTTTCTTT
>NA|TRBV5-1|NA|TRBJ2-4
CASSWGREVRVKNIQYF
TGCGCCAGCAGCTGGGGTAGGGAGGTTAGGGTCAAAAACATTCAGTACTTC
>NA|TRBV18|NA|TRBJ1-3
CASSPSGTHAGNTIYF
TGTGCCAGCTCACCGTCCGGGACACATGCTGGAAACACCATATATTTT
>NA|TRBV11-1|NA|TRBJ2-5
CASSLAGASDRQYF
TGTGCCAGCAGCTTAGCGGGGGCCTCGGATCGCCAGTACTTC
>NA|TRBV15|once|TRBJ1-1
CATSRPGRVTEAFF
TGTGCCACCAGCAGACCAGGGAGGGTAACTGAAGCTTTCTTT
>NA|TRBV6-1|NA|TRBJ2-1
CASSELWTAIAYNEQFF
TGTGCCAGCAGTGAACTCTGGACAGCTATTGCCTACAATGAGCAGTTCTTC
>NA|TRBV6-4|few|TRBJ1-2
CASSDAPGISGYTF
TGTGCCAGCAGTGATGCCCCAGGAATCAGTGGCTACACCTTC
>NA|TRBV6-5|NA|TRBJ1-1
CASSYEVGNTEAFF
TGTGCCAGCAGTTACGAGGTGGGGAACACTGAAGCTTTCTTT
>TRBD2|TRBV7-2|NA|TRBJ2-1
CASSLGPAGHNEQFF
TGTGCCAGCAGCTTAGGGCCAGCGGGGCACAATGAGCAGTTCTTC
>TRBD2|TRBV27|once|TRBJ2-3
CASSLGVAGGVTQYF
TGTGCCAGCAGTTTAGGGGTCGCGGGGGGTGTTACGCAGTATTTT
>TRBD1|TRBV7-2|NA|TRBJ1-6
CASSHKTGTGARTLHF
TGTGCCAGCAGCCACAAAACCGGGACAGGGGCTAGGACCCTCCACTTT
>NA|TRBV6-5|NA|TRBJ1-6
CASRAGGWDNSPLHF
TGTGCCAGCAGGGCGGGGGGCTGGGATAATTCACCCCTCCACTTT
>NA|TRBV6-5|once|TRBJ1-2
CASKLGGEFYGYTF
TGTGCCAGCAAATTAGGCGGGGAATTCTATGGCTACACCTTC
>TRBD1|TRBV28|few|TRBJ1-4
CASSSRDRGGEKLFF
TGTGCCAGCAGTTCCCGGGACAGGGGAGGCGAAAAACTGTTTTTT
>NA|TRBV5-1|NA|TRBJ1-6
CASSRGGVEGNSPLHF
TGCGCCAGCAGTAGAGGAGGGGTCGAGGGTAATTCACCCCTCCACTTT
>TRBD2|TRBV5-1|NA|TRBJ2-3
CASSLGASGVPSTDTQYF
TGCGCCAGCAGCTTGGGGGCTAGCGGGGTCCCTAGCACAGATACGCAGTATTTT
>TRBD1|TRBV10-3|NA|TRBJ2-5
CAISGAVGTGAGETQYF
TGTGCCATCAGTGGAGCAGTTGGGACAGGGGCTGGAGAGACCCAGTACTTC
>TRBD1|TRBV28|NA|TRBJ2-1
CASSPPPGTGRYNEQFF
TGTGCCAGCAGTCCCCCCCCCGGGACAGGGCGATACAATGAGCAGTTCTTC
>NA|TRBV5-1|NA|TRBJ2-3
CASSPHREVSDTQYF
TGCGCCAGCAGCCCCCACCGGGAAGTTTCAGATACGCAGTATTTT
>NA|TRBV7-6|NA|TRBJ1-5
CASSPQGSRNQPQHF
TGTGCCAGCAGCCCCCAGGGGTCCCGCAATCAGCCCCAGCATTTT
>TRBD1|TRBV6-1|few|TRBJ1-2
CASSKDRNYGYTF
TGTGCCAGCAGTAAGGACAGGAACTATGGCTACACCTTC
>NA|TRBV4-3|NA|TRBJ2-3
CASSQDRPGADTQYF
TGCGCCAGCAGCCAAGATCGGCCGGGGGCAGATACGCAGTATTTT
>NA|TRBV28|NA|TRBJ2-5
CASSWPSKAETQYF
TGTGCCAGCAGTTGGCCATCAAAAGCGGAGACCCAGTACTTC
>TRBD2|TRBV28|NA|TRBJ2-1
CASSSLLAGNYNEQFF
TGTGCCAGCAGTTCCTTACTAGCGGGGAATTACAATGAGCAGTTCTTC
>NA|TRBV6-1|NA|TRBJ1-5
CASSEGLPQHF
TGTGCCAGCAGTGAGGGGCTGCCCCAGCATTTT
>NA|TRBV19|NA|TRBJ2-2
CASSGGGGQVTGELFF
TGTGCCAGTAGTGGGGGTGGGGGCCAGGTCACCGGGGAGCTGTTTTTT
>TRBD2|TRBV6-1|NA|TRBJ2-5
CASSEAEAGGQETQYF
TGTGCCAGCAGTGAAGCAGAAGCGGGGGGGCAAGAGACCCAGTACTTC
>TRBD1|TRBV19|NA|TRBJ1-5
CASSIGGLDRVIGQPQHF
TGTGCCAGTAGTATCGGGGGCCTAGACAGGGTGATTGGTCAGCCCCAGCATTTT
>TRBD1|TRBV9|NA|TRBJ2-5
CASSVAPGQWQETQYF
TGTGCCAGCAGCGTAGCCCCGGGACAGTGGCAAGAGACCCAGTACTTC
>TRBD1|TRBV29-1|once|TRBJ1-3
CSALDRAGNTIYF
TGCAGCGCCTTGGACAGGGCTGGAAACACCATATATTTT
>NA|TRBV18|NA|TRBJ1-1
CASSPPQGSFVAFF
TGTGCCAGCTCACCACCTCAGGGATCGTTCGTAGCTTTCTTT